A selection of T cell receptor beta chains follows, all from one sample in a study of blood T cells in healthy people across ages. TCRdb re-analysed the 5' RACE reads in MiXCR, keeping a single row per CDR3 protein. The data contain more than 600,000 distinct CDR3 sequences, just under 25% of them singletons. This sample also belongs to another study, concerning T cells of mothers and their children.

Source material: blood. The receptors were gathered from a boy younger than 18 in good health. Each CDR3 is given with its conserved first and last residue. The D gene is left open where the match is weak. A clone size is listed for some rows: how often the clone was seen (once, few, many), or a class if it is expanded.

cdr3_nt | cdr3_aa | d_call | j_call | v_call | clone_size
TGTGCCAGCAGTCCCAGACTTATACCCCCTATAGGCAATGAGCAGTTCTTC | CASSPRLIPPIGNEQFF | NA | TRBJ2-1 | TRBV6-1 | NA
TGTGCCAGCAGTTTATCCGTCGTATTGAGCTCCTACAATGAGCAGTTCTTC | CASSLSVVLSSYNEQFF | NA | TRBJ2-1 | TRBV28 | few
TGTGCCAGCAGTTACTGGGACAGACACAATGAGCAGTTCTTC | CASSYWDRHNEQFF | TRBD1 | TRBJ2-1 | TRBV6-6 | few
TGCGCCAGCAGCCTCCGGGACTTCTATGCTGAGCAGTTCTTC | CASSLRDFYAEQFF | NA | TRBJ2-1 | TRBV5-1 | NA
TGTGCCAGCAGTTTGGTTGCGGGGGACGGGCAGCCCCAGCATTTT | CASSLVAGDGQPQHF | NA | TRBJ1-5 | TRBV12-3/TRBV12-4 | few
TGTGCCGGCAGCTACCAGGGGGGGGAGGAGACCCAGTACTTC | CAGSYQGGEETQYF | NA | TRBJ2-5 | TRBV9 | NA
TGTGCCAGCAGCTTAATAATCGGTGCTAGCGGCTGGGAGCAGTACTTC | CASSLIIGASGWEQYF | TRBD2 | TRBJ2-5 | TRBV11-2 | few
TGTGCTAGTGTCGAAACTATGAACACTGAAGCTTTCTTT | CASVETMNTEAFF | NA | TRBJ1-1 | TRBV12-5 | few
TGCAGCGTTGAACCCAGGTTTGGAGGCTACACCTTC | CSVEPRFGGYTF | NA | TRBJ1-2 | TRBV29-1 | NA
TGTGCCAGTAGCAGGGACGGCGGAAATCCTAACTATGGCTACACCTTC | CASSRDGGNPNYGYTF | NA | TRBJ1-2 | TRBV19 | few
TGTGCCAGCATCCACCAAGAGACCCAGTACTTC | CASIHQETQYF | NA | TRBJ2-5 | TRBV6-6 | NA
TGCAGCGTCATTACAGGGGCCTCCTACGAGCAGTACTTC | CSVITGASYEQYF | TRBD1 | TRBJ2-7 | TRBV29-1 | NA
TGTGCCAGCAGCTTAACTGACACTGGAGCTTTCTTT | CASSLTDTGAFF | NA | TRBJ1-1 | TRBV7-9 | few
TGTGCCAGCAAACTAGCGGGAGGGGGTTATGAGCAGTTCTTC | CASKLAGGGYEQFF | TRBD2 | TRBJ2-1 | TRBV28 | NA
TGTGTCAGCAGCTCCGGTCCACTAGACGAGCAGTACTTC | CVSSSGPLDEQYF | NA | TRBJ2-7 | TRBV13 | few
TGTGCCAGCAGTCCGGGCAGGGGCCTCGGCTACGAGCAGTACTTC | CASSPGRGLGYEQYF | NA | TRBJ2-7 | TRBV27 | NA
TGTGCCAGCAGCCAGCACGATTCCTACGAGCAGTACTTC | CASSQHDSYEQYF | NA | TRBJ2-7 | TRBV11-2 | few
TGTGCCAGTAGAAATAGGGACAGCAACTACGAGCAGTACTTC | CASRNRDSNYEQYF | TRBD1 | TRBJ2-7 | TRBV19 | few
TGTGCCAGCTCACCGGGACTAAACTACGAGCAGTACTTC | CASSPGLNYEQYF | TRBD2 | TRBJ2-7 | TRBV18 | few
TGTGCCAGCATCCGCGAACAGGGGGCGGCGACCCAGTACTTC | CASIREQGAATQYF | TRBD1 | TRBJ2-5 | TRBV6-6 | NA
TGCAGCGTTGAGTCGGTGGAGGATGGCTACACCTTC | CSVESVEDGYTF | NA | TRBJ1-2 | TRBV29-1 | NA
TGCGCCAGCAGCCAAGGCTTCATAGGGGTTCAGGAGACCCAGTACTTC | CASSQGFIGVQETQYF | NA | TRBJ2-5 | TRBV4-3 | once
TGTGCCACCAGCCACGGTACCGCCTACGAGCAGTACTTC | CATSHGTAYEQYF | NA | TRBJ2-7 | TRBV15 | NA
TGCAGCGGTCAGGGAACAAATAATGAAAAACTGTTTTTT | CSGQGTNNEKLFF | NA | TRBJ1-4 | TRBV29-1 | few
TGTGCCAGCAGCTGGACAGGGTGGAAAGAGACCCAGTACTTC | CASSWTGWKETQYF | TRBD1 | TRBJ2-5 | TRBV7-8 | few
TGTGCCAGCAGTTCGATCGGACTAGCGGGTGGCGAGCAGTACTTC | CASSSIGLAGGEQYF | TRBD2 | TRBJ2-7 | TRBV12-3/TRBV12-4 | NA
TGCAGCGGCCTAGCGGGGAACAATGAGCAGTTCTTC | CSGLAGNNEQFF | TRBD2 | TRBJ2-1 | TRBV29-1 | NA
TGTGCCAGCAGCTGGCTAGAGTACCAAGAGACCCAGTACTTC | CASSWLEYQETQYF | NA | TRBJ2-5 | TRBV7-8 | few
TGTGCCAGCAGTTTAAACGGAGGGGGCTGGGAGACCCAGTACTTC | CASSLNGGGWETQYF | NA | TRBJ2-5 | TRBV27 | few
TGTGCCAGCAGCCCTTCGGCCGGTATTGTTGATGAGCAGTTCTTC | CASSPSAGIVDEQFF | NA | TRBJ2-1 | TRBV11-3 | NA
TGCAGTGCTAGACTAGGGACGGTGGGAGAGACCCAGTACTTC | CSARLGTVGETQYF | NA | TRBJ2-5 | TRBV20-1 | once
TGTGCCATCAGCTTAGCGGGGGACACAGATACGCAGTATTTT | CAISLAGDTDTQYF | TRBD2 | TRBJ2-3 | TRBV10-3 | NA
TGTGCCAGCAGCCCGGTGGGCAGTATTCAAGAGACCCAGTACTTC | CASSPVGSIQETQYF | NA | TRBJ2-5 | TRBV5-5 | few
TGCGCCAGCAGCCGCGACGCTATGAACACTGAAGCTTTCTTT | CASSRDAMNTEAFF | NA | TRBJ1-1 | TRBV5-1 | NA
TGTGCCAGCAGTACAGGGGGCAGCAATCAGCCCCAGCATTTT | CASSTGGSNQPQHF | TRBD1 | TRBJ1-5 | TRBV7-2 | NA
TGTGCCAGTAGTACCCCGACAGGGATAGATGGCTACACCTTC | CASSTPTGIDGYTF | TRBD1 | TRBJ1-2 | TRBV19 | NA
TGTGCCAGCAGCCAAAAAATAGGGACAGGGGAGTTTAGCAATCAGCCCCAGCATTTT | CASSQKIGTGEFSNQPQHF | TRBD1 | TRBJ1-5 | TRBV4-2 | few